This T cell receptor beta chain was observed in a study of somatic mutations in cytotoxic T cells in rheumatoid arthritis. Study details: Selected T-cell populations stained with V beta antibodies were isolated by flow sorting to nearly 100% purity; these included V beta1+ cells subjected to TCRB sequencing. Points from the study as a whole: CD8+ T cells showed clonality that did not differ significantly between patients with rheumatoid arthritis and age-matched healthy controls.

The assay was immunoSEQ multiplex PCR, and TCRdb's table has in-frame clones only and misses some. Of about 10,000 clones in the sample, approximately 85% are singletons; the top ten hold approximately 20%. This clone turned up a few times. Its antigen is still unknown. The sequence was obtained from a woman aged 45 to 65 in good health. Source material: CD8+ T cells sorted from blood.

In DNA, the CDR3 is TGTGCCTGGAGGGCTAGCGGGAACTACGAGCAGTACTTC. It codes for CAWRASGNYEQYF. The chain is built from TRBV30 and TRBJ2-7; 9 positions match TRBD2. The CDR3 contains 13 residues. Germline CDR1 and CDR2: GTSNPN and SVGIG (reference sequence). The V gene end was trimmed by 3 bases and the J gene end by 3 bases; junction bases not matched to a gene: 3.